This T cell receptor (beta chain) was documented in a study of blood T cell repertoires in COVID-19. Study context: Whether acute or convalescent, the COVID-19 samples came from the United States, Italy and Spain. PBMCs, B-cell-depleted T cells, or T cells provided the cDNA or gDNA that made up the material.

The assay was immunoSEQ multiplex PCR, and TCRdb's table has in-frame clones only and misses some. Of roughly 100,000 clones listed, 85% were seen once; the top ten hold over 2%. In the case of this clone: The same CDR3 can be traced to other DNA sequences in this sample.

Germline V gene sequence: CDR1 GTSNPN, CDR2 SVGIG (reference sequence). With 2 bases removed from V and 4 bases from J, the gap between germline ends came to 7 bases. The CDR3 runs to 12 residues. The source is a human donor in a cohort sampled during active COVID-19. Material: peripheral blood. The chain links TRBV30 to TRBJ2-3; possible D gene TRBD2, 5 bases. This CDR3 is CAWSPGADTQYF. CDR3 DNA: TGTGCCTGGAGTCCCGGGGCAGATACGCAGTATTTT.